These 32 T cell receptor beta chains were all obtained from the same sample, sequenced in a study of beta chain features in type 1 diabetes. Sequenced material consisted of expressed TCRB transcripts (all of the isolated RNA was reverse transcribed). Sequencing used immunoSEQ multiplex PCR; TCRdb keeps in-frame clones, though not all of them. The sample consists of some 500,000 clones, more than 9.5% of them appearing once. Material: naive CD4+ T cells from blood. Receptors originate from a woman in her late teens or twenties in good health.

This clone appeared once. The genes are TRBV10-1 and TRBJ1-1; 8 nucleotides align to TRBD1. This CDR3 comprises 13 residues. The V segment lost 4 bases and the J segment 8 bases; nucleotides outside the gene matches: 6. In germline, CDR1 is WNHNN, CDR2 SYGVQD (reference sequence). Here the CDR3 reads CASSGPGQAEAFF. The CDR3 coding sequence is TGCGCCAGCAGTGGCCCGGGACAGGCCGAAGCTTTCTTT.

This clone appeared a few times. The chain is built from TRBV7-2 and TRBJ2-7; 8 nucleotides match TRBD1. In germline, CDR1 is SGHTA, CDR2 FQGNSA. With 5 bases clipped from V and 5 bases from J, the junction kept 8 bases outside the gene matches. The CDR3 covers 14 residues. The CDR3 DNA follows: TGTGCCAGCAGCCCCGGGACAGGCTTCCACGAGCAGTACTTC. It translates to CASSPGTGFHEQYF.

The rearrangement links TRBV2 to TRBJ2-3, with D perhaps being TRBD1 or TRBD2 (5 bases each). Germline-derived CDR1 and CDR2 are SNHLY and FYNNEI. Trimming cost V 4 bases and J 4 bases, with 12 bases left between them. The CDR3 consists of 14 residues. CDR3 residues: CASSGSGTPDTQYF. In DNA form, the CDR3 reads TGTGCCAGCAGTGGGTCAGGGACCCCAGATACGCAGTATTTT. Looking up the rest from reference TRBV2 and TRBJ2-3 gives the full variable domain: EPEVTQTPSHQVTQMGQEVILRCVPISNHLYFYWYRQILGQKVEFLVSFYNNEISEKSEIFDDQFSVERPDGSNFTLKIRSTKLEDSAMYFCASSGSGTPDTQYFGPGTRLTVL.

The CDR3 bases are TGTGCCAGCAGCCAACAGGCGGGGGTGACCCAGTACTTC. It yields the protein CASSQQAGVTQYF. This chain joins TRBV7-9 and TRBJ2-5; 7 nucleotides agree with TRBD2. V trimming: 5 bases; J trimming: 7 bases; junction bases outside the gene matches: 7. Germline CDR1 is SEHNR and CDR2 is FQNEAQ (reference sequence). There are 13 residues in the CDR3.

CDR3 amino acids: CASRPAGLYTDTQYF. CDR3 coding DNA: TGTGCCAGCAGGCCTGCCGGACTGTACACAGATACGCAGTATTTT. The gene calls are TRBV7-2 and TRBJ2-3, with a weak D call TRBD2 (5 bases). Trimming removed 6 bases at V and 2 bases at J, with 15 bases between. CDR1 is SGHTA and CDR2 is FQGNSA in the germline V gene. This CDR3 comprises 15 residues. Drawing the rest from reference TRBV7-2 and TRBJ2-3, the complete variable domain is GAGVSQSPSNKVTEKGKDVELRCDPISGHTALYWYRQSLGQGLEFLIYFQGNSAPDKSGLPSDRFSAERTGGSVSTLTIQRTQQEDSAVYLCASRPAGLYTDTQYFGPGTRLTVL.

In this sample, this clone turned up a few times. V usage is TRBV7-2 and J usage is TRBJ2-3; 11 bases map to TRBD2. The length of the CDR3 is 16 residues. With V trimmed by 0 bases and J by 4 bases, 3 bases remained unmatched. CDR1 and CDR2 from the germline V gene are SGHTA and FQGNSA. CDR3 sequence (DNA): TGTGCCAGCAGCTTAGCCAGACTAGCGGGATCAGATACGCAGTATTTT. Translating gives CASSLARLAGSDTQYF.

In regard to this clone: Other DNA sequences from this sample encode an identical CDR3 as well. This chain links TRBV9 with TRBJ2-3, with D maybe TRBD2 (5 bases). Looked up from germline, CDR1 is SGDLS and CDR2 is YYNGEE. The CDR3 consists of 13 residues. V lost 3 bases and J 2 bases, leaving 7 bases between the germline ends. This CDR3 is CASSAGNTDTQYF. CDR3 sequence (DNA): TGTGCCAGCAGCGCGGGAAACACAGATACGCAGTATTTT.

The chain combines TRBV30 with TRBJ2-7, with D perhaps matching TRBD1 (5 bases). The germline CDR1 and CDR2 sequences are GTSNPN and SVGIG (reference sequence). Trimming stripped 2 bases from V and 3 bases from J, with 11 bases between. This CDR3 is built from 13 residues. CDR3: CAWSRTTRYEQYF. In nucleotides, the CDR3 is TGTGCCTGGAGTAGGACAACCCGCTACGAGCAGTACTTC.

The V gene is TRBV30, the J gene TRBJ2-7; perhaps D is TRBD1 or TRBD2 (7 bases each). CDR1 and CDR2 (germline): GTSNPN, SVGIG (reference sequence). This CDR3 comprises 14 residues. V lost 6 bases and J 2 bases, leaving 17 bases between the germline ends. The CDR3 spells CACLRPGGAYEQYF. The CDR3 nucleotides read TGTGCCTGCCTAAGGCCAGGGGGGGCCTACGAGCAGTACTTC. Using reference TRBV30 and TRBJ2-7 for the parts outside the CDR3, the full variable domain is SQTIHQWPATLVQPVGSPLSLECTVEGTSNPNLYWYRQAAGRGLQLLFYSVGIGQISSEVPQNLSASRPQDRQFILSSKKLLLSDSGFYLCACLRPGGAYEQYFGPGTRLTVT.

This clone was counted a few times. The CDR3 sequence is CASSQYQTSGRANEQFF. CDR3 bases: TGCGCCAGCAGCCAATATCAGACTAGCGGGAGAGCCAATGAGCAGTTCTTC. The V and J genes are TRBV4-3 and TRBJ2-1, with TRBD2 matching over 12 bases. The CDR3 runs 17 residues. CDR1 and CDR2 from the germline V gene are LGHNA and YSLEER. The ends lost 2 bases at V and 6 bases at J; junction bases unmatched: 8.

There are a few counts of this clone. The V call is TRBV18, the J call TRBJ2-3, with TRBD1 matching over 9 bases. With 6 bases clipped from V and 6 bases from J, the junction kept 4 bases outside the gene matches. In germline, CDR1 is KGHSH, CDR2 LQKENI. CDR3 length: 13 amino acids. DNA of the CDR3: TGTGCCAGCTCCGACGGGACAGGGGATACGCAGTATTTT. It translates to CASSDGTGDTQYF.

Only a few counts were recorded for this clone. This chain joins TRBV6-5 and TRBJ2-3; D could derive from TRBD1 or TRBD2 (6 bases each). Trimming left V 2 bases short and J 2 bases short, with 14 bases between. Germline V lookup: CDR1 MNHEY, CDR2 SVGAGI. This CDR3 is built from 16 residues. The CDR3 region has the DNA TGTGCCAGCAGTTACGGGGGGCTGGCGGACACAGATACGCAGTATTTT. It specifies CASSYGGLADTDTQYF.

The chain employs TRBV29-1 and TRBJ2-3; D tentatively reads TRBD1 or TRBD2 (5 bases each). This CDR3 comprises 14 residues. CDR1 and CDR2 (germline): SQVTM, ANQGSEA. The V end lost 7 bases, the J end lost 1 base, and 15 bases lay between the germline ends. The CDR3 is CSAGRAGRTDTQYF. In DNA, the CDR3 is TGCAGCGCGGGACGGGCGGGCCGCACAGATACGCAGTATTTT.

V and J are TRBV6-5 and TRBJ1-6; no firm D call. CDR1 is MNHEY and CDR2 is SVGAGI in the germline V gene. V was shortened by 5 bases and J by 14 bases, with 16 bases between the two germline ends. This CDR3 has 13 residues. The CDR3 is CASSPEGSRTLHF. The CDR3 nucleotides read TGTGCCAGCAGTCCGGAAGGGAGTCGAACCCTCCACTTT.

This clone turned up a few times. V usage is TRBV15 and J usage is TRBJ1-5; 7 bases align to TRBD1. In germline, CDR1 is LNHNV, CDR2 YYDKDF (reference sequence). The junction had 7 bases not matched to a gene; V was cut back by 4 bases and J by 4 bases. This CDR3 has 15 residues. The CDR3 loop reads CATSKAGGMNQPQHF. For the CDR3, the DNA is TGTGCCACCAGCAAGGCAGGGGGAATGAATCAGCCCCAGCATTTT.

The chain couples TRBV2 to TRBJ2-7, with 10 bases aligning to TRBD2. CDR1 is SNHLY, CDR2 FYNNEI, per germline. With V trimmed by 1 base and J by 3 bases, 6 bases remained unmatched. This CDR3 comprises 16 residues. The CDR3 sequence: CASSEERGGTLYEQYV. The CDR3 DNA reads TGTGCCAGCAGTGAAGAGCGGGGGGGTACGCTCTACGAGCAGTACGTC.

CDR3 in amino acids: CASSGTPKNTEAFF. As DNA, the CDR3 is TGCGCCTCCTCGGGGACTCCCAAGAACACTGAAGCTTTCTTT. The rearrangement links TRBV4-1 to TRBJ1-1; the D gene is possibly TRBD1 (5 bases). The ends were cut back, 11 bases at V and 1 base at J, with 17 bases in the middle. Germline assignment: CDR1 MGHRA and CDR2 YSYEKL. This CDR3 is 14 amino acids long.

This clone was recorded a few times. The rearrangement links TRBV27 to TRBJ2-1; 8 nucleotides align to TRBD2. Germline assignment: CDR1 MNHEY and CDR2 SMNVEV (reference sequence). This CDR3 has 17 amino acids. The V gene end was trimmed by 7 bases and the J gene end by 5 bases; junction bases not matched to a gene: 16. As DNA, the CDR3 is TGTGCCAGCACCCGCGTCGGGAGGGCCTGGTCTCACAATGAGCAGTTCTTC. It encodes CASTRVGRAWSHNEQFF.

CDR3 in amino acids: CASSPRSPGGYTF. The CDR3 DNA sequence: TGTGCCAGCAGCCCGAGGTCGCCAGGGGGCTACACCTTC. The rearrangement links TRBV7-9 to TRBJ1-2, with D perhaps TRBD1 (5 bases). The ends were cut back, 5 bases at V and 8 bases at J, with 15 bases in the middle. The CDR3 has 13 amino acids. Per germline, CDR1 SEHNR and CDR2 FQNEAQ (reference sequence).

The chain couples TRBV7-9 to TRBJ1-5; TRBD1 aligns across 9 bases. The CDR3 is 15 amino acids. The V gene end was trimmed by 8 bases and the J gene end by 6 bases; junction bases not matched to a gene: 11. CDR1 is SEHNR, CDR2 FQNEAQ, per germline (reference sequence). CDR3 residues: CASQKQGAHGQPQHF. The CDR3 DNA is TGTGCCAGCCAAAAACAGGGGGCACACGGTCAGCCCCAGCATTTT.

This chain links TRBV5-1 with TRBJ2-1; maybe TRBD2 (7 bases). Between the trimmed V and J ends, which lost 7 bases and 7 bases, there was a span of 18 bases. From germline, CDR1 is SGHRS and CDR2 YFSETQ. The CDR3 sequence is 14 residues long. The CDR3 region is CASHGRGALNEQFF. The CDR3 DNA reads TGCGCCAGCCACGGCCGGGGGGCGTTGAATGAGCAGTTCTTC.

This rearrangement joins TRBV5-1 to TRBJ2-3; TRBD2 agrees at 11 bases. CDR3 length: 17 residues. Per germline, CDR1 SGHRS and CDR2 YFSETQ. The junction had 8 bases not matched to a gene; V was cut back by 5 bases and J by 0 bases. The CDR3 DNA sequence: TGCGCCAGCAGACGAACTAGCGGGGGCGATAGCACAGATACGCAGTATTTT. Its protein is CASRRTSGGDSTDTQYF.

This rearrangement joins TRBV29-1 to TRBJ2-2; a possible D gene is TRBD1 (6 bases). This CDR3 has 14 amino acids. The V and J ends lost 7 bases and 5 bases respectively, with 17 bases between them. CDR1 is SQVTM, CDR2 ANQGSEA, per germline. CDR3 sequence reads: CSAWTEKGTGELFF. The CDR3 region has the DNA TGCAGCGCCTGGACAGAAAAGGGAACCGGGGAGCTGTTTTTT.

The rearrangement uses TRBV29-1 and TRBJ2-5; TRBD1 agrees at 11 bases. There are 12 residues in the CDR3. Trimming at V came to 8 bases and at J to 9 bases, leaving 8 bases not matched to a gene. Per germline, CDR1 SQVTM and CDR2 ANQGSEA. CDR3: CSIGQGAGPQYF. CDR3 sequence (DNA): TGCAGCATCGGACAGGGGGCAGGGCCCCAGTACTTC.

This chain connects TRBV4-2 to TRBJ2-5; 8 nucleotides match TRBD2. The trim removed 4 bases at V and 0 bases at J, leaving 4 bases unmatched. Per the germline V gene, CDR1 is LGHNA and CDR2 is YNFKEQ. The CDR3 has 15 amino acids. This CDR3 is CASSPRGDHQETQYF. CDR3 in DNA: TGTGCCAGCAGCCCGCGGGGGGATCACCAAGAGACCCAGTACTTC.

The rearrangement links TRBV28 to TRBJ2-7; D is uncertain. Germline assignment: CDR1 MDHEN and CDR2 SYDVKM. V was pared by 8 bases and J by 7 bases, with 12 bases between. The CDR3 is 11 amino acids. In DNA form, the CDR3 reads TGTGCCAGCGGAAATTATAGGGAGCAGTACGTC. This translates into CASGNYREQYV.

CDR3 DNA: TGTGCCAGCAGCGCAGAAGGGGGAGATACGCAGTATTTT. Translated: CASSAEGGDTQYF. This chain joins TRBV9 and TRBJ2-3, with D possibly being TRBD1 (6 bases). Per germline, CDR1 SGDLS and CDR2 YYNGEE. The CDR3 spans 13 residues. Trimming stripped 3 bases from V and 5 bases from J, with 10 bases between.

This CDR3 is CASSLDHNEQFF. The CDR3 DNA reads as TGTGCCAGCAGCCTTGACCACAATGAGCAGTTCTTC. The chain has TRBV5-4 and TRBJ2-1, with no clear D. Germline CDR1 and CDR2: SGHNT and YYREEE (reference sequence). Trimming cost V 4 bases and J 5 bases, with 7 bases left between them. This CDR3 comprises 12 residues.

The rearrangement uses TRBV29-1 and TRBJ1-2; TRBD1 is a possible D gene (6 bases). Trimming stripped 4 bases from V and 10 bases from J, with 19 bases between. Germline V gene sequence: CDR1 SQVTM, CDR2 ANQGSEA. This CDR3 region has 13 residues. CDR3 DNA: TGCAGCGTTGCAGAGGCATCCGGGGGGCCCTACACCTTC. This encodes CSVAEASGGPYTF.

This clone turned up a few times. Because the CDR3's place on the DNA is in doubt, the DNA is left out and the CDR3 is given as listed by TCRdb. CDR3 loop: CASSFGNGNTIYF. The rearrangement links TRBV7-9 to TRBJ1-3. CDR1 is SEHNR and CDR2 is FQNEAQ in the germline V gene (reference sequence). The CDR3 extends over 13 residues, inclusive of both ends.

This clone was counted a few times. The J gene is TRBJ2-7, the V gene TRBV5-1; the D gene could be TRBD1 or TRBD2 (5 bases each). Trimming took off 1 base at V and 3 bases at J, with 11 bases between the two ends. This CDR3 comprises 14 residues. CDR1 and CDR2 from the germline V gene are SGHRS and YFSETQ. Here the CDR3 reads CASSLTGRDYEQYF. In nucleotides, the CDR3 is TGCGCCAGCAGCTTGACGGGACGGGACTACGAGCAGTACTTC.

This rearrangement joins TRBV19 to TRBJ1-1; D is undetermined. The V end lost 4 bases, the J end lost 1 base, and 4 bases lay between the germline ends. This CDR3 region has 12 residues. CDR1 is LNHDA and CDR2 is SQIVND in the germline V gene (reference sequence). CDR3 loop: CASSTRNTEAFF. The CDR3 nucleotides are TGTGCCAGTAGTACAAGGAACACTGAAGCTTTCTTT.